This TCR beta chain came from a study of cytomegalovirus exposure and HLA in healthy donors. Study-level findings and limits: In a later analysis, specific HLA alleles were associated with 15,000 to 20,000 TCR beta sequences at a 0.05 false discovery rate. Investigators reported about 160 TCR beta chains as tied to cytomegalovirus. Rates of TCR association differed by HLA locus in a later analysis, with DRB1 highest and HLA-C lowest.

Comments on this clone: Its target is unknown.

V lost 5 bases, J lost 3 bases, and 11 bases stayed unmatched. CDR3 length: 18 residues. From germline, CDR1 is SGHAT and CDR2 FQNNGV. Amplification used 60 Vbeta primers and 13 Jbeta primers. Clones were sequenced by immunoSEQ multiplex PCR, and TCRdb holds only the in-frame ones, with some missing. The sample contains approximately 110,000 clones, 65% to 85% of which appear only once. The chain uses TRBV11-2 and TRBJ2-6; 9 nucleotides align to TRBD2. This TCR was sampled from a man aged 45-60 years in good health and CMV-seronegative. The source material was PBMCs. The DNA of the CDR3 is TGTGCCAGCAGCCTCCTCCGGAGCGGGAGGCATGGGGCCAACGTCCTGACTTTC. The encoded protein is CASSLLRSGRHGANVLTF.